This T cell receptor beta chain emerged from a study of blood T cell repertoires in COVID-19. Overall study context: T cells, B-cell-depleted T cells, or PBMCs provided the cDNA or gDNA that served as material.

This clone was detected a few times. In the authors' methods: Amplification of reference gene primers provided the estimated nucleated cell counts. Using immunoSEQ multiplex PCR, the repertoire was profiled, and TCRdb retains in-frame clones only, with some absent. V and J calls and clone size are as listed in that table; D and trimming were resolved from the DNA. The profile shows 56,000 or so clones, 80% to 90% of them singletons. The CDR3 has 14 residues. The germline V and J ends were trimmed by 6 bases and 1 base, with 12 bases remaining between them. CDR1 MNHEY and CDR2 SVGAGI come from the germline V gene.

The sequencing sample was made of peripheral blood. The TCR sequence derives from a human donor in a cohort sampled during active COVID-19. V is TRBV6-5 and J is TRBJ1-1; tentatively, D is TRBD1 (5 bases). CDR3 in amino acids: CASRRTGQNTEAFF. CDR3 nucleotide sequence: TGTGCCAGCAGACGCACTGGACAGAACACTGAAGCTTTCTTT.